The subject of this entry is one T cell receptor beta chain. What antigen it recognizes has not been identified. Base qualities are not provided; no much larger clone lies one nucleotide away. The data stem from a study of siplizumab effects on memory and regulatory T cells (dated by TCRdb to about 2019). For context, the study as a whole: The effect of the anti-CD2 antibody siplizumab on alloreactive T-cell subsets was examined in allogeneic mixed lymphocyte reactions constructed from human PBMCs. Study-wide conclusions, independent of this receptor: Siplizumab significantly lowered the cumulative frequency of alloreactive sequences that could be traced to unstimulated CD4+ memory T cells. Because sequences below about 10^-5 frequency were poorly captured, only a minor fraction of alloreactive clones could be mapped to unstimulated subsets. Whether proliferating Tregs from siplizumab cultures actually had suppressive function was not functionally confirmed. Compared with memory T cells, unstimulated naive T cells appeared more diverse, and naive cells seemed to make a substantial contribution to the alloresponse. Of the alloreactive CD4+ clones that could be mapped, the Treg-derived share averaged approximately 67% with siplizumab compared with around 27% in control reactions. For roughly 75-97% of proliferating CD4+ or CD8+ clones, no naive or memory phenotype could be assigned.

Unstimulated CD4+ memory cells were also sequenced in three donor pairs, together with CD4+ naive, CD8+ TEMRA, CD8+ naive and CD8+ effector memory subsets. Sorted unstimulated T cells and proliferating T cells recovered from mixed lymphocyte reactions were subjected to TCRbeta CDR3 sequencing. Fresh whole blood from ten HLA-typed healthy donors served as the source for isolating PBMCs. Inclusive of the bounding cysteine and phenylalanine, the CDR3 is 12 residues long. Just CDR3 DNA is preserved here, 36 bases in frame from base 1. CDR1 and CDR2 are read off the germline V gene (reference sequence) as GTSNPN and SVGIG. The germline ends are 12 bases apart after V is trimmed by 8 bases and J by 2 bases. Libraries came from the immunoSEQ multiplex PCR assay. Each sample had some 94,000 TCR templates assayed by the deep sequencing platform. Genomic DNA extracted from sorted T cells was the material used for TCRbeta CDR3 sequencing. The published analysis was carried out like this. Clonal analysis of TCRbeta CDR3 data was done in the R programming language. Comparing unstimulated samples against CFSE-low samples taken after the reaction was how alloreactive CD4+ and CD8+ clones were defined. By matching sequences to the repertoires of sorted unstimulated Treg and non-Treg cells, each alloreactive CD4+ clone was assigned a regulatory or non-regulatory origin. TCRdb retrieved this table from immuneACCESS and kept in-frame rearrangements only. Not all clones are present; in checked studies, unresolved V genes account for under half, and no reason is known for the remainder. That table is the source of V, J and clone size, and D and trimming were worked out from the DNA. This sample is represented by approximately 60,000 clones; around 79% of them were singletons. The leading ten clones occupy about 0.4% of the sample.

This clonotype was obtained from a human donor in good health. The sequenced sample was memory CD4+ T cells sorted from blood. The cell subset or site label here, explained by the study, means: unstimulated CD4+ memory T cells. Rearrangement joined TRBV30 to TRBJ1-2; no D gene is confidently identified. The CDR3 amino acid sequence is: CAEAGGNYGYTF. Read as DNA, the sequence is TGTGCCGAGGCCGGCGGGAACTATGGCTACACCTTC.